This T cell receptor (beta chain) was documented in a study of blood T cell repertoires in COVID-19. The CDR3 spans 15 residues. V was cut by 3 bases and J by 2 bases, with 11 bases left in between. Data came from immunoSEQ multiplex PCR; TCRdb stores just in-frame clones and leaves some out. Seen here are about 100,000 clones, 90% to 95% observed once, and the top ten hold 2% to 2.5%. This chain connects TRBV6-7 to TRBJ2-1, with D perhaps TRBD2 (6 bases). TRBV6-7 is given ORF status, its function remaining uncertain. The receptor's source is a man aged 45 to 65 with active COVID-19. Sequencing used peripheral blood. The CDR3 nucleotides read TGTGCCAGCAGTTATACGGGGGAGCCCTACAATGAGCAGTTCTTC. It is translated as CASSYTGEPYNEQFF.